This is a list of T cell receptor beta chains from one sample in a study of blood T cells in healthy people across ages. MiXCR, applied by TCRdb to the 5' RACE reads, yields one record per CDR3 protein. Here the sample spans about 1.4 million distinct CDR3 sequences, 59% being singletons. The material sequenced was blood. These receptors were collected from a man between 18 and 29 years old in good health. The CDR3 runs from the conserved cysteine through the conserved F or W. The D gene is left open where the match is weak. Not every row has a clone size; where given, it reads once, few, many or a size class.

D gene	V gene	clone size	J gene	CDR3 protein	CDR3 DNA
NA	TRBV3-1	NA	TRBJ1-2	CASSQGGTAGYGYTF	TGTGCCAGCAGCCAAGGGGGAACGGCGGGCTACGGCTACACCTTC
NA	TRBV28	NA	TRBJ2-4	CASSLLAAVAKNIQYF	TGTGCCAGCAGTTTATTAGCAGCCGTAGCCAAAAACATTCAGTACTTC
NA	TRBV5-1	NA	TRBJ1-1	CASSLAGITEAFF	TGCGCCAGCAGCTTGGCAGGAATCACTGAAGCTTTCTTT
TRBD2	TRBV20-1	few	TRBJ2-7	CSAERRIAASGTTYEQYF	TGCAGTGCTGAGAGGAGAATCGCGGCTAGCGGGACGACCTACGAGCAGTACTTC
NA	TRBV12-3/TRBV12-4	few	TRBJ2-7	CASSVRGGHEQYF	TGTGCCAGCAGCGTAAGAGGGGGGCACGAGCAGTACTTC
TRBD2	TRBV6-2/TRBV6-3	NA	TRBJ2-1	CASNPGRGSYNEQFF	TGTGCCAGCAACCCAGGGAGGGGCTCCTACAATGAGCAGTTCTTC
NA	TRBV5-1	NA	TRBJ2-1	CASSSAGFQLWFF	TGCGCCAGCAGCTCCGCGGGATTCCAGCTCTGGTTCTTC
TRBD2	TRBV7-9	NA	TRBJ2-1	CASRGGRLAGANEQFF	TGTGCCAGCAGGGGGGGCAGACTAGCGGGAGCCAATGAGCAGTTCTTC
NA	TRBV5-1	NA	TRBJ2-3	CASSLDGTIPTDTQYF	TGCGCCAGCAGCTTGGACGGCACCATACCCACAGATACGCAGTATTTT
NA	TRBV28	NA	TRBJ1-5	CASSLSAGRNQPQHF	TGTGCCAGCAGTTTATCGGCGGGGCGCAATCAGCCCCAGCATTTT
TRBD2	TRBV5-1	NA	TRBJ2-1	CASSHGLAGDNEQFF	TGCGCCAGCAGCCACGGACTAGCGGGAGACAATGAGCAGTTCTTC
TRBD1	TRBV6-6	NA	TRBJ1-1	CASIEPRTGMNTEAFF	TGTGCCAGCATCGAACCAAGGACAGGGATGAACACTGAAGCTTTCTTT
NA	TRBV9	once	TRBJ2-5	CASSVWEEETQNF	TGTGCCAGCAGCGTGTGGGAGGAAGAGACCCAGAACTTC
TRBD1	TRBV7-9	NA	TRBJ2-7	CASIGQVVDEQYF	TGTGCCAGCATCGGACAGGTCGTCGACGAGCAGTACTTC
TRBD2	TRBV13	NA	TRBJ2-1	CASSGLMRTSGGPEQFF	TGTGCCAGTAGCGGCCTAATGCGGACTAGCGGGGGCCCGGAGCAGTTCTTC
NA	TRBV20-1	NA	TRBJ2-5	CSARLQADETQYF	TGCAGTGCGCGGCTACAGGCGGACGAGACCCAGTACTTC
NA	TRBV10-2	NA	TRBJ1-5	CASSQEDQPQHF	TGCGCCAGCAGCCAGGAGGATCAGCCCCAGCATTTT
NA	TRBV4-3	NA	TRBJ1-2	CASSQDSANYGYTF	TGCGCCAGCAGCCAAGATTCAGCTAACTATGGCTACACCTTC
NA	TRBV20-1	NA	TRBJ2-7	CSATQGPSYEQYF	TGCAGTGCTACACAGGGACCCTCCTACGAGCAGTACTTC
NA	TRBV11-2	NA	TRBJ2-7	CASSLHGAIHYEQYF	TGTGCCAGCAGCTTACACGGGGCTATCCACTACGAGCAGTACTTC
NA	TRBV29-1	NA	TRBJ2-7	CSVGPGTGTYEQYF	TGCAGCGTTGGACCCGGGACTGGAACCTACGAGCAGTACTTC
NA	TRBV14	NA	TRBJ1-6	CASSQDFSRSPLHF	TGTGCCAGCAGCCAAGATTTCTCGCGTTCACCCCTCCACTTT
NA	TRBV6-2/TRBV6-3	NA	TRBJ2-3	CASSYSFRERTDTQYF	TGTGCCAGCAGTTACTCCTTCAGGGAAAGGACAGATACGCAGTATTTT
NA	TRBV6-5	NA	TRBJ1-2	CASSYSTLRYGYTF	TGTGCCAGCAGTTACTCGACTCTGCGGTATGGCTACACCTTC
NA	TRBV10-1	once	TRBJ2-3	CASSESERGPDTQYF	TGCGCCAGCAGTGAGTCGGAAAGGGGCCCAGATACGCAGTATTTT
NA	TRBV6-6	once	TRBJ2-1	CASSRNPGRSVDEQFF	TGTGCCAGCAGCCGGAACCCGGGACGGTCGGTGGATGAGCAGTTCTTC
TRBD1	TRBV11-2	few	TRBJ2-5	CASSFPRDPGGQGFQETQYF	TGTGCCAGCAGCTTTCCACGCGACCCGGGGGGACAGGGGTTCCAAGAGACCCAGTACTTC
NA	TRBV7-2	once	TRBJ2-7	CASSLLFASSYEQYF	TGTGCCAGCAGCTTATTGTTTGCCAGCTCCTACGAGCAGTACTTC
TRBD2	TRBV5-1	NA	TRBJ2-2	CASRPGTKNTGELFF	TGCGCCAGCAGACCGGGGACTAAGAACACCGGGGAGCTGTTTTTT
TRBD1	TRBV27	NA	TRBJ2-7	CASSLNRDRGRSEQYF	TGTGCCAGCAGTTTAAACCGGGACAGGGGGCGGAGCGAGCAGTACTTC
NA	TRBV10-3	few	TRBJ2-4	CAISEDSSLNIQYF	TGTGCCATCAGTGAGGATAGTAGTTTGAACATTCAGTACTTC
NA	TRBV20-1	once	TRBJ2-7	CSAGPLSSYEQYF	TGCAGTGCTGGCCCATTGAGCTCCTACGAGCAGTACTTC
NA	TRBV4-2	NA	TRBJ1-1	CASSQERQGRAEAFF	TGTGCCAGCAGCCAAGAGCGCCAGGGTCGGGCTGAAGCTTTCTTT